What follows are 20 T cell receptor beta chains derived from one specimen sequenced in a study of regulatory T cells in long-lasting Graves disease. With iRepertoire HTBI primers and Arm-PCR of CDR3 regions, TCR beta libraries were built. A single record per CDR3 protein comes from TCRdb applying MiXCR to the multiplex PCR reads. There are approximately 440,000 distinct CDR3 sequences in the sample; 20% to 25% occur only once, and about a quarter lies in the top ten. Noted time point: persistent/refractory GD, antithyroid drugs over 5 years with positive TRAb. The TCR library was prepared using RNA isolated from PBMCs. The material sequenced was peripheral blood mononuclear cells (PBMCs), taken when the disease was refractory, from a patient treated with antithyroid drugs. Receptors were obtained from a female donor with Graves disease.

This clonotype has a count of ten or more. The J gene is TRBJ1-2, the V gene TRBV2; unclear D gene. V lost 6 bases to trimming and J lost 5 bases, with 19 bases between them. Germline V gene sequence: CDR1 SNHLY, CDR2 FYNNEI. The CDR3 covers 15 residues. CDR3 coding DNA: TGTGCCAGCAGGGCCCAGTTGAGCCCCGGGTATGGCTACACCTTC. Its protein product is CASRAQLSPGYGYTF.

The chain recombines TRBV2 with TRBJ2-4, with D possibly TRBD2 on 6 matching bases. V was pared by 7 bases and J by 1 base, with 11 bases between. The germline gives CDR1 SNHLY, CDR2 FYNNEI. This CDR3 has 14 amino acids. The CDR3 loop reads CASMEGQAKNIQYF. The CDR3 DNA is TGTGCCAGCATGGAGGGCCAGGCCAAAAACATTCAGTACTTC.

The gene calls are TRBV5-6 and TRBJ2-5, with 12 nucleotides matching TRBD2. Per germline, CDR1 SGHDT and CDR2 YYEEEE. V lost 6 bases, J lost 4 bases, and 7 bases stayed unmatched. CDR3 length equals 15 residues. The CDR3 protein is CASILLAGGSETQYF. CDR3 sequence (DNA): TGTGCCAGCATCTTACTAGCGGGAGGATCAGAGACCCAGTACTTC. Variable domain in full (rest from reference TRBV5-6 and TRBJ2-5): DAGVTQSPTHLIKTRGQQVTLRCSPKSGHDTVSWYQQALGQGPQFIFQYYEEEERQRGNFPDRFSGHQFPNYSSELNVNALLLGDSALYLCASILLAGGSETQYFGPGTRLLVL.

The chain is built from TRBV20-1 and TRBJ1-3; D is perhaps TRBD1 (5 bases). Germline V CDR1 and CDR2: DFQATT, SNEGSKA (reference sequence). The germline V and J ends were trimmed by 5 bases and 1 base, with 12 bases remaining between them. The CDR3 is made up of 14 amino acids. The CDR3 nucleotides are TGCAGTGCTTTCAGACAGACTTCTGGAAACACCATATATTTT. It yields the protein CSAFRQTSGNTIYF.

This clonotype was found once. The chain links TRBV10-3 to TRBJ1-2; 7 bases match TRBD1. CDR1 is ENHRY, CDR2 SYGVKD, per germline. This CDR3 has 14 amino acids. The ends lost 6 bases at V and 2 bases at J; junction bases unmatched: 6. In nucleotides, the CDR3 is TGTGCCATCAGCCGACAGGGCTTGAACTATGGCTACACCTTC. Its protein is CAISRQGLNYGYTF.

This sequence joins TRBV7-2 and TRBJ2-2; the match to TRBD2 covers 9 bases. The V and J ends lost 5 bases and 2 bases, in that order; junction bases with no gene match: 6. In germline, CDR1 is SGHTA, CDR2 FQGNSA. CDR3 length: 16 amino acids. The CDR3 DNA sequence: TGTGCCAGCAGCACCCGGACTAGCGACAACACCGGGGAGCTGTTTTTT. It translates to CASSTRTSDNTGELFF.

In this sample, this clonotype turned up a few times. This chain links TRBV4-1 with TRBJ2-7, with 10 bases aligning to TRBD2. Germline V gene data show CDR1 as MGHRA and CDR2 as YSYEKL. Trimming cost V 1 base and J 2 bases; bases outside gene matches: 8. The CDR3 runs to 17 residues. The CDR3 sequence is CASSQGRLAGRPYEQYF. CDR3 in DNA: TGCGCCAGCAGCCAAGGCAGACTAGCGGGTAGACCCTACGAGCAGTACTTC.

This clonotype was found many times. The chain joins TRBV7-9 to TRBJ2-7; possible D gene TRBD1, 6 bases. Germline assignment: CDR1 SEHNR and CDR2 FQNEAQ (reference sequence). Trimming cost V 2 bases and J 4 bases, with 18 bases left between them. This CDR3 spans 16 amino acids. The CDR3 reads CASSLPGTQRAYEQYF. CDR3 DNA: TGTGCCAGCAGCTTACCCGGGACACAGAGAGCATACGAGCAGTACTTC.

This clonotype occurred a few times. This chain connects TRBV5-1 to TRBJ2-2; 7 bases fit TRBD1. Germline values: CDR1 SGHRS, CDR2 YFSETQ. V trimming: 2 bases; J trimming: 6 bases; junction bases outside the gene matches: 7. The CDR3 has 15 amino acids. CDR3 loop: CASSLGDSLAGELFF. CDR3 nucleotide sequence: TGCGCCAGCAGCTTAGGGGACAGCTTGGCCGGGGAGCTGTTTTTT.

This clonotype was seen a few times. The V and J genes are TRBV3-1 and TRBJ1-2; D is unresolved. From germline, CDR1 is LGHDT and CDR2 YNNKEL (reference sequence). Deletions cut 2 bases from V and 8 bases from J, with 15 bases between. This CDR3 comprises 14 residues. The CDR3: CASSQSAAVTGYTF. Here the CDR3 DNA reads TGTGCCAGCAGCCAATCCGCAGCGGTAACGGGCTACACCTTC.

This clonotype turned up a few times. The rearrangement uses TRBV7-9 and TRBJ1-4, with D unresolved. Germline loops: CDR1 SEHNR, CDR2 FQNEAQ (reference sequence). The germline V and J ends were trimmed by 6 bases and 7 bases, with 12 bases remaining between them. The CDR3 spans 13 residues. The CDR3: CASREGLGEKLFF. CDR3 bases: TGTGCCAGCAGGGAAGGGCTGGGTGAAAAACTGTTTTTT.

The chain employs TRBV27 and TRBJ1-1; tentatively, D is TRBD1 (6 bases). V gave up 7 bases and J gave up 4 bases, with 22 bases separating them. This CDR3 region has 16 residues. In germline, CDR1 is MNHEY, CDR2 SMNVEV (reference sequence). CDR3 coding DNA: TGTGCCAGCACCCCAGGGGCCCGCGGGTCGAGCACTGAAGCTTTCTTT. Translated, it gives CASTPGARGSSTEAFF.

About this clonotype itself: Being one base from a much bigger clone, this may be a read error. The chain carries TRBV29-1 and TRBJ1-1, with a possible D match to TRBD1 (6 bases). The V gene's germline CDR1 is SQVTM and CDR2 ANQGSEA. Trimming removed 4 bases at V and 0 bases at J, with 24 bases between. This CDR3 spans 18 amino acids. CDR3 sequence (DNA): TGCAGCGTTGCCAGCGTTCCGGACAGATTAATTTTGAACACTGAAGCTTTCTTT. Protein product: CSVASVPDRLILNTEAFF.

This chain links TRBV7-9 with TRBJ1-1; 10 bases are shared with TRBD1. Germline V gene sequence: CDR1 SEHNR, CDR2 FQNEAQ (reference sequence). Trimming at V came to 4 bases and at J to 11 bases, leaving 7 bases not matched to a gene. The CDR3 spans 13 residues. The CDR3 sequence: CASSYGDRGPAFF. CDR3 DNA: TGTGCCAGCAGCTATGGGGACAGGGGACCGGCTTTCTTT.

The chain links TRBV3-1 to TRBJ2-4; D not certain. V was shortened by 4 bases and J by 0 bases, with 22 bases between the two germline ends. This CDR3 is 19 amino acids long. Germline V gene data show CDR1 as LGHDT and CDR2 as YNNKEL (reference sequence). DNA for the CDR3: TGTGCCAGCAGCCCGGGCGTTACCCTCCCCGGTGCAGCCAAAAACATTCAGTACTTC. Translating it yields CASSPGVTLPGAAKNIQYF.

The chain couples TRBV6-5 to TRBJ2-3; 14 bases line up with TRBD2. CDR1 is MNHEY and CDR2 is SVGAGI in the germline V gene. V lost 4 bases and J lost 0; bases outside the gene matches: 6. This CDR3 contains 18 residues. In nucleotides, the CDR3 is TGTGCCAGCAGTTCCGGGACTAGCGGGAGTACTAGCACAGATACGCAGTATTTT. Amino acids: CASSSGTSGSTSTDTQYF.

In the case of this clonotype: This may come from a read error, since a much larger clone is one base off. The gene calls are TRBV12-5 and TRBJ1-1, with D possibly matching TRBD1 (5 bases). Trimming removed 5 bases from V and 3 bases from J, with 19 bases in between. This CDR3 has 16 residues. Germline values: CDR1 LGHNT, CDR2 FRNRAP. CDR3 DNA: TGTGCTAGTGGTCCTCCCCAGGGAGCGAGGGACACTGAAGCTTTCTTT. It yields the protein CASGPPQGARDTEAFF.

This clonotype was detected ten times or more. The V gene is TRBV3-1, the J gene TRBJ1-1; no clear D. The CDR3 totals 14 residues. V was pared by 1 base and J by 1 base, with 7 bases between. Germline V gives CDR1 LGHDT, CDR2 YNNKEL (reference sequence). The CDR3 spells CASSQASANTEAFF. The DNA of the CDR3 is TGTGCCAGCAGCCAAGCGTCGGCGAACACTGAAGCTTTCTTT.

This sequence joins TRBV30 and TRBJ2-5; D gene unclear. V was trimmed by 2 bases and J by 7 bases, leaving 8 bases between them. Germline CDR1 GTSNPN, CDR2 SVGIG (reference sequence). The CDR3 spans 11 residues. CDR3 sequence: CAWSTTRTQYF. DNA of the CDR3: TGTGCCTGGAGTACGACGCGGACCCAGTACTTC.

This chain connects TRBV19 to TRBJ1-5; D is possibly TRBD1 (5 bases). CDR1 is LNHDA, CDR2 SQIVND, per germline (reference sequence). Trimming took off 1 base at V and 6 bases at J, with 10 bases between the two ends. The CDR3 has 14 residues. The CDR3 bases are TGTGCCAGTAGTATAGTAGGGGTAGGTCAGCCCCAGCATTTT. This gives the protein CASSIVGVGQPQHF.